The next 9 T cell receptor beta chains were all read from a single sample in a study of CD8 T cells in ankylosing spondylitis (dated by TCRdb to about 2017). The library was generated by 5' RACE. The reads were generated on an Illumina HiSeq 2500. TCRdb passed the public sequencing reads through fastp at Q25 and MiXCR, retaining productive beta sequences. Here each entry gathers all rows of one CDR3 protein and keeps the most common genes and DNA. Present in this sample are under 120,000 distinct CDR3 sequences, around 24% of which were seen just once. The ten largest account for 12% of the sample. The specimen was synovial fluid, either unsorted or a sorted T cell fraction (not recorded which). The source of these receptors is a male donor with ankylosing spondylitis.

J is TRBJ2-1 and V is TRBV7-9; no clear D. Germline V CDR1 and CDR2: SEHNR, FQNEAQ (reference sequence). The length of the CDR3 is 11 residues. V gave up 5 bases and J gave up 10 bases, with 9 bases separating them. The CDR3 DNA sequence: TGTGCCAGCAGCACCAACGCGGAGCAGTTCTTC. As protein: CASSTNAEQFF.

On this clonotype itself: One end of the junction fails to match germline, which may point to a read error. The chain uses TRBV12-3 or TRBV12-4 and TRBJ1-2, with 7 bases fitting TRBD1. The CDR3 contains 15 residues. This chain's CDR3 is CASTSDRDLTSGYIF. In nucleotides, the CDR3 is TGTGCCAGCACTTCTGACAGGGACTTAACTAGTGGCTACATCTTC.

The chain employs TRBV5-1 and TRBJ1-3, with 7 nucleotides matching TRBD1. The V and J ends lost 4 bases and 1 base, in that order; junction bases with no gene match: 8. CDR3 size: 16 residues. The germline gives CDR1 SGHRS, CDR2 YFSETQ. For the CDR3, the DNA is TGCGCCAGCAGCCTACAGGGGATTGAGTCTGGAAACACCATATATTTT. It codes for CASSLQGIESGNTIYF.

The chain couples TRBV12-3 or TRBV12-4 to TRBJ2-2; the match to TRBD2 covers 12 bases. The CDR3 loop spans 17 amino acids. Unmatched junction bases numbered 11, after V lost 6 bases and J lost 6 bases. The CDR3 DNA follows: TGTGCCAGCAGCCCGACTAGCGGGAGACCCGGGTCCGGGGAGCTGTTTTTT. This codes for CASSPTSGRPGSGELFF.

The chain carries TRBV5-1 and TRBJ2-1; 8 bases agree with TRBD2. J lost 2 bases, V lost 0 bases, and 1 base had no gene match. Germline V lookup: CDR1 SGHRS, CDR2 YFSETQ. There are 15 residues in the CDR3. The CDR3, as DNA: TGCGCCAGCAGCTTGGCGGGGGGGACCTACAATGAGCAGTTCTTC. It specifies CASSLAGGTYNEQFF.

V usage is TRBV3-1 and J usage is TRBJ2-1; D remains unclear. Germline lookup yields CDR1 LGHDT and CDR2 YNNKEL (reference sequence). Trimming pared 0 bases from V and 11 bases from J, leaving 11 bases between. This CDR3 has 13 residues. The CDR3 sequence: CASSQDGMTQQFF. CDR3 coding DNA: TGTGCCAGCAGCCAAGATGGGATGACCCAGCAGTTCTTC.

This chain joins TRBV28 and TRBJ1-5, with 10 bases identical to TRBD1. The CDR3 length is 14 residues. V lost 8 bases and J lost 6; bases outside the gene matches: 7. Germline CDR1 and CDR2: MDHEN and SYDVKM. CDR3 bases: TGTGCCAGCCTGCTGGGACAGGGGAGTCAGCCCCAGCATTTT. Its protein is CASLLGQGSQPQHF. Filled out from reference TRBV28 and TRBJ1-5, the complete variable domain reads DVKVTQSSRYLVKRTGEKVFLECVQDMDHENMFWYRQDPGLGLRLIYFSYDVKMKEKGDIPEGYSVSREKKERFSLILESASTNQTSMYLCASLLGQGSQPQHFGDGTRLSIL.

This clonotype occurred a few times. The chain couples TRBV30 to TRBJ2-2; D unresolved. Looked up from germline, CDR1 is GTSNPN and CDR2 is SVGIG (reference sequence). The CDR3 is 15 residues long. V lost 3 bases to trimming and J lost 0 bases, with 11 bases between them. CDR3 bases: TGTGCCTGGAGATTAGGGCAGGCGAACACCGGGGAGCTGTTTTTT. Translated: CAWRLGQANTGELFF.

This clonotype showed up just a few times. The rearrangement joins TRBV5-1 to TRBJ2-1; TRBD2 agrees at 11 bases. This CDR3 has 16 residues. With V trimmed by 4 bases and J by 6 bases, 9 bases remained unmatched. CDR1 is SGHRS and CDR2 is YFSETQ in the germline V gene. CDR3 residues: CASSLILAGDPNEQFF. CDR3 in DNA: TGCGCCAGCAGCCTGATACTAGCGGGAGACCCCAATGAGCAGTTCTTC.